This T cell receptor beta chain came from a study of metastatic and nonmetastatic thyroid tumors. Study at large: Malignant and benign thyroid patients had repertoires compared in peripheral blood and tumor or nodule tissue. Broader study findings: In blood and tumor, TCR beta diversity was reportedly significantly higher in malignant thyroid tumors than in benign nodules.

At least ten counts were recorded for this clone. Its antigen is not identified. Treatment of any kind had been given to no patient before thyroid surgery. In the study's own analysis: CDR3 differences across clinicopathological groups were used to build a distant-metastasis classifier for papillary thyroid cancer. From the PCR reads, TCRdb re-called clones with MiXCR. The V and J calls shown here were made by TCRdb, not taken from the authors' results. Of over 25,000 clones listed, about 3.9% are singletons. Material: blood. The sequence derives from a female donor with papillary thyroid cancer or a benign thyroid nodule (not recorded which). Some clones in this sample may be carry-over from other donors' samples.

CDR3 DNA sequence: TGTGCCAGCAGCGGGGGACGCCGCCCTTTGGAGCAGTTCTTC. This gives the protein CASSGGRRPLEQFF. This chain uses TRBV7-9 with TRBJ2-1, with D perhaps matching TRBD1 or TRBD2 (5 bases each). The CDR3 is 14 residues long. Per the germline V gene, CDR1 is SEHNR and CDR2 is FQNEAQ (reference sequence). Trimming left V 5 bases short and J 10 bases short, with 18 bases between. Full variable domain (rest looked up from reference TRBV7-9 and TRBJ2-1): DTGVSQNPRHKITKRGQNVTFRCDPISEHNRLYWYRQTLGQGPEFLTYFQNEAQLEKSRLLSDRFSAERPKGSFSTLEIQRTEQGDSAMYLCASSGGRRPLEQFFGPGTRLTVL.